This T cell receptor (beta chain) was captured in a study of blood T cell repertoires in COVID-19. For the study at large: Collection of acute and convalescent COVID-19 samples took place in the United States, Italy and Spain. Sources were T cells, B-cell-depleted T cells, or PBMCs; the material itself was cDNA or gDNA.

Sequencing was performed with immunoSEQ multiplex PCR; in TCRdb, only in-frame clones are kept and a portion is missing. Of over 50,000 clones in the sample, about four fifths were seen once. V was clipped by 4 bases and J by 3 bases; unmatched bases: 4. CDR3 length: 15 residues. Germline loops: CDR1 SGDLS, CDR2 YYNGEE. Cohort placement rested on clinical history that participants reported themselves. The chain couples TRBV9 to TRBJ2-2; 9 nucleotides line up with TRBD1. Sequencing was done on a sample of PBMCs or T cells enriched from blood (not recorded which). This clonotype originated in a woman aged 40 to 49 with acute COVID-19. The CDR3 reads CASSSRDRDTGELFF. The CDR3 DNA sequence: TGTGCCAGCAGCAGCCGGGACAGGGACACCGGGGAGCTGTTTTTT.